This TCR beta chain was recovered during a study of blood T cell repertoires in COVID-19. The overall study: Acute and convalescent COVID-19 specimens originated in the United States, Italy and Spain.

The CDR3 extends over 12 amino acids. The germline V and J ends were trimmed by 3 bases and 15 bases, with 12 bases remaining between them. Germline CDR1 is SNHLY and CDR2 is FYNNEI. TCRdb keeps only in-frame clones here, not all; method: immunoSEQ multiplex PCR. The data show 150,000 to 200,000 clones, roughly 87% seen once. This receptor was obtained from a woman aged 50 to 65 with acute or convalescent COVID-19. The sample comprised peripheral blood. The chain joins TRBV2 to TRBJ1-6, with D perhaps matching TRBD1 (5 bases). The CDR3 reads CASSESRGDLHF. CDR3 DNA sequence: TGTGCCAGCAGTGAGAGTCGGGGGGACCTCCACTTT.